This T cell receptor (beta chain) appears in the sequencing data of a study of PD-L1 blockade in urothelial cancer. Turning to the study itself: In about 2014 therapy began: atezolizumab 1,200 mg intravenously every 3 weeks.

Profiled with immunoSEQ multiplex PCR; TCRdb holds only in-frame clones, not every one. The sample carries approximately 50,000 clones, 87% recorded once. This CDR3 is built from 14 residues. V lost 7 bases to trimming and J lost 8 bases; unmatched junction nucleotides: 13. The germline V gene has CDR1 MNHNS and CDR2 SASEGT. This clone was counted once. The clonotype was recovered from a man aged 55 to 70 with urothelial cancer. The source material was PBMCs, sampled around atezolizumab (anti-PD-L1) treatment. The V call is TRBV6-1, the J call TRBJ1-2; 7 bases map to TRBD1. CDR3 protein: CASNLIGQGGGYTF. The CDR3 nucleotides read TGTGCCAGCAACCTTATAGGTCAGGGGGGCGGCTACACCTTC.